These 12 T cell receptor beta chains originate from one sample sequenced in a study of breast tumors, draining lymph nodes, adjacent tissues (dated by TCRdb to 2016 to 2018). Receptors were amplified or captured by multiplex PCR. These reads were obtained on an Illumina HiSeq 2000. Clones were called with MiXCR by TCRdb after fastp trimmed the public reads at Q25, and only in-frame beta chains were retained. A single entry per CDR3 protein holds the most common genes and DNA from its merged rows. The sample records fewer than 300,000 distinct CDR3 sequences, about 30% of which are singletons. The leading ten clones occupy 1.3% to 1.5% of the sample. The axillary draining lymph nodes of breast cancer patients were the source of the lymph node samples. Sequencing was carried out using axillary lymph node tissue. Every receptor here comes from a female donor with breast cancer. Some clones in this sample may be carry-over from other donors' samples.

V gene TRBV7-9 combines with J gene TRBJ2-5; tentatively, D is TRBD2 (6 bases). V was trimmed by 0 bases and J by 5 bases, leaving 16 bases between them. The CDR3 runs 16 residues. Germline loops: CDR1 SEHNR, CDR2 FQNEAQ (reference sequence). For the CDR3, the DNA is TGTGCCAGCAGCTTAGCGGGCGGAGGGGCCGTGGAGACCCAGTACTTC. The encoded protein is CASSLAGGGAVETQYF.

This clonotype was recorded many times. The chain's CDR3 is CASSLGQGRNQPQHF. The DNA of the CDR3 is TGTGCCAGCAGCCTCGGACAGGGCCGCAATCAGCCCCAGCATTTT. This chain joins TRBV5-6 and TRBJ1-5; 8 positions match TRBD1. The CDR3 consists of 15 residues. CDR1 and CDR2 from the germline V gene are SGHDT and YYEEEE. The junction had 5 bases not matched to a gene; V was cut back by 4 bases and J by 2 bases.

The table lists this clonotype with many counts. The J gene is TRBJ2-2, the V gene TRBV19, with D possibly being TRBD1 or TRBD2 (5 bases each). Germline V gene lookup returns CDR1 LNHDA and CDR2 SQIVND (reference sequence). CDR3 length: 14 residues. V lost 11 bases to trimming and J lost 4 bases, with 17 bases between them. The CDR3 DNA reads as TGTGCCTCCTCGCCCGGGGCACTCACCGGGGAGCTGTTTTTT. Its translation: CASSPGALTGELFF.

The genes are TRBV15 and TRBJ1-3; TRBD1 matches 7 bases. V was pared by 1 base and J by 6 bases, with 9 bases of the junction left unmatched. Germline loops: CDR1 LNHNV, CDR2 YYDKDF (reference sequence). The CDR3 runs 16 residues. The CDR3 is CATSRAHTGQQNTIYF. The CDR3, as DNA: TGTGCCACCAGCAGAGCCCATACGGGACAGCAAAACACCATATATTTT. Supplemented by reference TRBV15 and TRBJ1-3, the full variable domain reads DAMVIQNPRYQVTQFGKPVTLSCSQTLNHNVMYWYQQKSSQAPKLLFHYYDKDFNNEADTPDNFQSRRPNTSFCFLDIRSPGLGDTAMYLCATSRAHTGQQNTIYFGEGSWLTVV.

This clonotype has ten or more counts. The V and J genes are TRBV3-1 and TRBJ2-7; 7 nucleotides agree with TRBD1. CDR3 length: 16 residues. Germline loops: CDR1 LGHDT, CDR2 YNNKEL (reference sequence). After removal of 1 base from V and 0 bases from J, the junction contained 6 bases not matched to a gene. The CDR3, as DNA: TGTGCCAGCAGCCAAGGGACAGGCTTAAGCTCCTACGAGCAGTACTTC. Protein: CASSQGTGLSSYEQYF.

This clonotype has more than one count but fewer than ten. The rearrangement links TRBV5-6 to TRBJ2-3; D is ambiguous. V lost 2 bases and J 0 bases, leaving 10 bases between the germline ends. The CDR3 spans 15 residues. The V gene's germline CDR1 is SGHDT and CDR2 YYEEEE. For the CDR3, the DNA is TGTGCCAGCAGCTTCTGGGCGGACAGCACAGATACGCAGTATTTT. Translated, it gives CASSFWADSTDTQYF. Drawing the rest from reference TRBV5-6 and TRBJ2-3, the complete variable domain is DAGVTQSPTHLIKTRGQQVTLRCSPKSGHDTVSWYQQALGQGPQFIFQYYEEEERQRGNFPDRFSGHQFPNYSSELNVNALLLGDSALYLCASSFWADSTDTQYFGPGTRLTVL.

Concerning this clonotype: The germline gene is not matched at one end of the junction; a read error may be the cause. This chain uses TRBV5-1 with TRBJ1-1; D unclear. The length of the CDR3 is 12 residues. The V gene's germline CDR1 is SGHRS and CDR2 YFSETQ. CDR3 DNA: TGCGCCAGCAACTTGGTTGGGACTGAAGCTTTCTTT. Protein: CASNLVGTEAFF.

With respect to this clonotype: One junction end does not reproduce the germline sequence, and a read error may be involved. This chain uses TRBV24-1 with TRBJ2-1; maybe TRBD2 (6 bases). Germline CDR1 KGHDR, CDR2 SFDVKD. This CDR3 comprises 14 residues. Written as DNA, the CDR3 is TGTGCCACCAGTGATCTAACTAGCACAAATGAGCAGTCCTTC. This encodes CATSDLTSTNEQSF.

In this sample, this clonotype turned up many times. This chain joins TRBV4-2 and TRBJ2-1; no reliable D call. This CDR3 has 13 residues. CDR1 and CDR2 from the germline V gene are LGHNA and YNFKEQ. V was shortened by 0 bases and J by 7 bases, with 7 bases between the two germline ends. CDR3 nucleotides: TGTGCCAGCAGCCAAGAACCGGGTAATGAGCAGTTCTTC. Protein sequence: CASSQEPGNEQFF.

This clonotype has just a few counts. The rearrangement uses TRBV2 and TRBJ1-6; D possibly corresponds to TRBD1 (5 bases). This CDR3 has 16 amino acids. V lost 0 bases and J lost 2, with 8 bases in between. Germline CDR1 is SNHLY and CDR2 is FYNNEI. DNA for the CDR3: TGTGCCAGCAGTGAAGCAAGGGGAACCTATAATTCACCCCTCCACTTT. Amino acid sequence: CASSEARGTYNSPLHF. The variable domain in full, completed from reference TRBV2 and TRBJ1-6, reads EPEVTQTPSHQVTQMGQEVILRCVPISNHLYFYWYRQILGQKVEFLVSFYNNEISEKSEIFDDQFSVERPDGSNFTLKIRSTKLEDSAMYFCASSEARGTYNSPLHFGNGTRLTVT.

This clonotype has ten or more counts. In DNA form, the CDR3 reads TGTGCCAGCAGCTTCGGCGCAACCGGGGAGCTGTTTTTT. Residues: CASSFGATGELFF. V and J are TRBV7-9 and TRBJ2-2; the D is unclear. The CDR3 contains 13 residues. Germline CDR1 reads SEHNR; CDR2 reads FQNEAQ (reference sequence). The V end was cut by 3 bases, the J end by 5 bases, with 7 bases between.

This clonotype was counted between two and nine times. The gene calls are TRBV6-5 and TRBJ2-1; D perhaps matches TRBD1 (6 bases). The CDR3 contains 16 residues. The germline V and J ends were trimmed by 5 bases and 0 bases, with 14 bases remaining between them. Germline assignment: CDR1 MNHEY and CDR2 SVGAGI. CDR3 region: CASSHDDRSSYNEQFF. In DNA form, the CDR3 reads TGTGCCAGCAGTCACGACGACAGGAGCTCCTACAATGAGCAGTTCTTC.